The 29 T cell receptor beta chains given below trace back to one sample, sequenced in a study of blood T cell repertoires in COVID-19 (dated by TCRdb to 2018 to 2020). Libraries were built with the immunoSEQ multiplex PCR assay. In TCRdb, the immuneACCESS table is reduced to in-frame sequences with V and J assigned. These tables do not hold every clone; where another copy was compared, an unresolved V gene accounts for under half, and the others remain unexplained. This sample is represented by fewer than 150,000 clones; 85% of them were singletons. The ten largest clones represent 4.3% of the sample. The sequencing input was peripheral blood. The receptors were gathered from a human donor in a cohort sampled during active COVID-19.

The rearrangement joins TRBV3-1 (or the pseudogene TRBV3-2) to TRBJ2-5, with 7 bases matching TRBD2. Germline assignment: CDR1 LGHDT and CDR2 YNNKEL (reference sequence). CDR3 length equals 18 residues. Trimming took 0 bases from V and 1 from J; bases not matched to a gene: 11. CDR3 sequence: CASSQEFRLAEVQETQYF. The CDR3 region has the DNA TGTGCCAGCAGCCAAGAGTTTCGGCTAGCGGAAGTCCAAGAGACCCAGTACTTC.

The rearrangement joins TRBV30 to TRBJ2-1; TRBD2 aligns across 10 bases. Germline V CDR1 and CDR2: GTSNPN, SVGIG (reference sequence). Trimming at V came to 5 bases and at J to 6 bases, leaving 7 bases not matched to a gene. The CDR3 contains 14 residues. CDR3 sequence reads: CAWEPGLARNEQFF. For the CDR3, the DNA is TGTGCCTGGGAACCGGGACTAGCGCGCAATGAGCAGTTCTTC.

V gene TRBV5-1 combines with J gene TRBJ2-5; D possibly corresponds to TRBD2 (6 bases). The CDR3 covers 14 residues. The germline V gene encodes CDR1 SGHRS and CDR2 YFSETQ. The V end lost 1 base, the J end lost 5 bases, and 12 bases lay between the germline ends. CDR3 bases: TGCGCCAGCAGCTTGAGAGACGCGGGGGAGACCCAGTACTTC. Residues: CASSLRDAGETQYF.

The count of this clone is one. V usage is TRBV7-4 and J usage is TRBJ1-2, with D possibly matching TRBD1 (6 bases). V dropped 3 bases and J dropped 6 bases, with 23 bases sitting between them. The germline gives CDR1 SGHVT, CDR2 SQSDAQ. The CDR3 length is 17 residues. The CDR3 spells CASSFQPPSGQGNGYTF. The CDR3, as DNA: TGTGCCAGCAGCTTCCAGCCCCCATCGGGACAAGGCAATGGCTACACCTTC.

This clone was picked up a small number of times. The genes are TRBV7-2 and TRBJ2-7; D perhaps matches TRBD2 (6 bases). Between the trimmed V and J ends, which lost 3 bases and 3 bases, there was a span of 9 bases. The CDR3 contains 13 residues. Germline V gene sequence: CDR1 SGHTA, CDR2 FQGNSA. The CDR3, as DNA: TGTGCCAGCAGCTTGGGGGGAGTCTACGAGCAGTACTTC. Translating it yields CASSLGGVYEQYF.

The chain joins TRBV28 to TRBJ1-2; TRBD1 might be the D (6 bases). This CDR3 has 12 residues. Germline CDR1 is MDHEN and CDR2 is SYDVKM. In DNA form, the CDR3 reads TGTACGACAGGAACGGCGTTCTATGGCTACACCTTC. Translating gives CTTGTAFYGYTF.

The chain carries TRBV5-4 and TRBJ2-7; 7 bases align to TRBD2. The CDR3 extends over 16 amino acids. The V segment lost 0 bases and the J segment 0 bases; nucleotides outside the gene matches: 6. Germline CDR1 and CDR2: SGHNT and YYREEE (reference sequence). The CDR3 loop is CASSLAGGSPSYEQYF. For the CDR3, the DNA is TGTGCCAGCAGCTTGGCCGGGGGGTCACCCTCCTACGAGCAGTACTTC.

The chain couples TRBV30 to TRBJ2-1; 10 bases fit TRBD2. The trim removed 4 bases at V and 7 bases at J, leaving 7 bases unmatched. Germline CDR1 reads GTSNPN; CDR2 reads SVGIG (reference sequence). The CDR3 has 14 amino acids. The CDR3 sequence is CAWISGGRNNEQFF. In DNA, the CDR3 is TGTGCCTGGATTAGCGGGGGGAGGAATAATGAGCAGTTCTTC.

The V and J genes are TRBV30 and TRBJ1-2; 9 bases are a match to TRBD1. This CDR3 spans 15 amino acids. From germline, CDR1 is GTSNPN and CDR2 SVGIG (reference sequence). After removal of 5 bases from V and 0 bases from J, the junction contained 7 bases not matched to a gene. This chain's CDR3 is CAWALGQGPNYGYTF. The CDR3 bases are TGTGCCTGGGCTTTGGGACAGGGCCCTAACTATGGCTACACCTTC.

The chain couples TRBV5-1 to TRBJ2-3; TRBD2 agrees at 9 bases. Trimming took 4 bases from V and 4 from J; bases not matched to a gene: 10. There are 16 residues in the CDR3. Looked up from germline, CDR1 is SGHRS and CDR2 is YFSETQ. The CDR3 coding sequence is TGCGCCAGCAGCGGCGTGGGCGGGAGGGTCGCAGATACGCAGTATTTT. Amino acid sequence: CASSGVGGRVADTQYF.

The rearrangement links TRBV7-2 to TRBJ2-5; possibly TRBD2 for D (6 bases). V dropped 5 bases and J dropped 5 bases, with 15 bases sitting between them. Germline V gene lookup returns CDR1 SGHTA and CDR2 FQGNSA. This CDR3 is built from 14 residues. CDR3 DNA: TGTGCCAGCAGCCCCGGGGGATTGGAGGAGACCCAGTACTTC. Translating it yields CASSPGGLEETQYF.

This clone was observed a single time. V and J are TRBV5-1 and TRBJ1-4; a possible D gene is TRBD1 (5 bases). V shed 1 base and J shed 3 bases, with 10 bases lying between them. Germline CDR1 and CDR2: SGHRS and YFSETQ. CDR3 length: 15 amino acids. CDR3 in amino acids: CASSLFGGANEKLFF. The CDR3 coding sequence is TGCGCCAGCAGCTTGTTCGGGGGGGCTAATGAAAAACTGTTTTTT.

This clone was detected only a few times. The chain combines TRBV6-4 with TRBJ2-2; 10 nucleotides match TRBD2. V was pared by 1 base and J by 7 bases, with 12 bases of the junction left unmatched. The length of the CDR3 is 18 residues. Germline V lookup: CDR1 MRHNA, CDR2 SNTAGT. This chain's CDR3 is CASSDFPPAGGFFGELFF. The DNA of the CDR3 is TGTGCCAGCAGTGACTTCCCCCCAGCGGGGGGGTTTTTCGGGGAGCTGTTTTTT.

The chain has TRBV10-3 and TRBJ1-4, with 8 bases that match TRBD1. Germline V gives CDR1 ENHRY, CDR2 SYGVKD. V was pared by 3 bases and J by 7 bases, with 10 bases of the junction left unmatched. This CDR3 region has 16 residues. The CDR3 coding sequence is TGTGCCATCAGTGACCCAGACAGGGGAGAGGGTGAAAAACTGTTTTTT. This sequence encodes CAISDPDRGEGEKLFF.

This clone was detected a few times. Other DNA variants within this sample encode the same CDR3. The chain is built from TRBV7-9 and TRBJ2-3; no clear D. This CDR3 comprises 12 residues. The V gene's germline CDR1 is SEHNR and CDR2 FQNEAQ (reference sequence). The V gene lost 4 bases and the J gene lost 2 bases, with 4 bases spanning the gap. The CDR3 region is CASSSFTDTQYF. The CDR3 nucleotides are TGTGCCAGCAGCTCCTTCACAGATACGCAGTATTTT.

The chain is built from TRBV11-3 and TRBJ2-1; no firm D call. Germline CDR1 SGHNT, CDR2 YENEEA. The CDR3 is 12 amino acids. Trimming shortened V by 0 bases and J by 9 bases, and 6 bases separated the two germline ends. CDR3 nucleotide sequence: TGTGCCAGCAGCTTAGACAGAAGTGAGCAGTTCTTC. It yields the protein CASSLDRSEQFF. Together with reference TRBV11-3 and TRBJ2-1, the CDR3 gives the full variable domain: EAGVVQSPRYKIIEKKQPVAFWCNPISGHNTLYWYLQNLGQGPELLIRYENEEAVDDSQLPKDRFSAERLKGVDSTLKIQPAELGDSAVYLCASSLDRSEQFFGPGTRLTVL.

The chain combines TRBV5-6 with TRBJ1-4; 8 bases line up with TRBD1. J was trimmed by 0 bases and V by 4 bases; bases with no gene match: 5. Per germline, CDR1 SGHDT and CDR2 YYEEEE. This CDR3 comprises 16 residues. In DNA form, the CDR3 reads TGTGCCAGCAGCGCCGACAGGGGTGCAACTAATGAAAAACTGTTTTTT. Encoded protein: CASSADRGATNEKLFF.

The chain couples TRBV4-3 to TRBJ2-2; D gene ambiguous. The germline V gene has CDR1 LGHNA and CDR2 YSLEER. The CDR3 is made up of 17 amino acids. V was cut by 2 bases and J by 2 bases, with 15 bases left in between. The CDR3 is CASSQPPTPGNTGELFF. In DNA form, the CDR3 reads TGCGCCAGCAGCCAACCTCCTACCCCCGGTAACACCGGGGAGCTGTTTTTT.

The chain has TRBV19 and TRBJ2-5; 12 nucleotides match TRBD1. Trimming at V came to 4 bases and at J to 4 bases, leaving 7 bases not matched to a gene. Germline assignment: CDR1 LNHDA and CDR2 SQIVND (reference sequence). The CDR3 length is 16 residues. CDR3 region: CASSNRDRGQGETQYF. Here the CDR3 DNA reads TGTGCCAGTAGTAATCGGGACAGGGGGCAGGGAGAGACCCAGTACTTC.

This chain links TRBV10-2 with TRBJ2-1, with 8 bases fitting TRBD1. The germline V gene has CDR1 WSHSY and CDR2 SAAADI. The CDR3 spans 13 residues. For the CDR3, the DNA is TGCGGGACAGGGACAGAATTAAACAATGAGCAGTTCTTC. It is translated as CGTGTELNNEQFF.

The chain recombines TRBV5-4 with TRBJ1-1; perhaps TRBD1 as D (5 bases). Per the germline V gene, CDR1 is SGHNT and CDR2 is YYREEE (reference sequence). The CDR3 is made up of 17 amino acids. The germline V and J ends were trimmed by 4 bases and 3 bases, with 22 bases remaining between them. As DNA, the CDR3 is TGTGCCAGCAGCCCGGGGGGTAGGTCCCCGGGGCACACTGAAGCTTTCTTT. Translated: CASSPGGRSPGHTEAFF. Drawing the rest from reference TRBV5-4 and TRBJ1-1, the complete variable domain is ETGVTQSPTHLIKTRGQQVTLRCSSQSGHNTVSWYQQALGQGPQFIFQYYREEENGRGNFPPRFSGLQFPNYSSELNVNALELDDSALYLCASSPGGRSPGHTEAFFGQGTRLTVV.

This clone was seen only once. The chain joins TRBV6-5 to TRBJ1-1; D may be TRBD1 (6 bases). Germline CDR1 and CDR2: MNHEY and SVGAGI. This CDR3 is built from 14 residues. Trimming stripped 2 bases from V and 4 bases from J, with 11 bases between. This chain's CDR3 is CASSYGGATTEAFF. The CDR3 DNA reads TGTGCCAGCAGTTACGGGGGGGCAACCACTGAAGCTTTCTTT.

The chain recombines TRBV5-4 with TRBJ2-3; 12 bases are shared with TRBD2. Germline trimming cut 3 bases from V and 3 bases from J; bases unmatched to any gene: 17. This CDR3 has 20 amino acids. Germline V gives CDR1 SGHNT, CDR2 YYREEE (reference sequence). The CDR3 DNA sequence: TGTGCCAGCAGCTCCTCATCGACTAGCGGGAGATGGTGGGGGACAGATACGCAGTATTTT. Translation gives CASSSSSTSGRWWGTDTQYF.

This clone has a handful of counts. CDR3 protein: CASSVGTGVSGPYF. The DNA of the CDR3 is TGTGCCAGCAGTGTGGGGACAGGGGTTTCTGGTCCGTACTTC. This rearrangement joins TRBV2 to TRBJ2-4; 10 nucleotides match TRBD1. Trimming at V came to 4 bases and at J to 15 bases, leaving 12 bases not matched to a gene. The V gene's germline CDR1 is SNHLY and CDR2 FYNNEI. The CDR3 consists of 14 residues.

This chain uses TRBV18 with TRBJ1-1, with D possibly TRBD1 on 6 matching bases. This CDR3 comprises 14 residues. The germline V gene has CDR1 KGHSH and CDR2 LQKENI. Trimming pared 0 bases from V and 3 bases from J, leaving 8 bases between. CDR3 nucleotide sequence: TGTGCCAGCTCACCACCGCAGGGGCACACTGAAGCTTTCTTT. Translated: CASSPPQGHTEAFF.

CDR3 in amino acids: CASSLAQGAYEQYF. The CDR3 DNA follows: TGCGCCAGCAGCTTGGCTCAGGGGGCCTACGAGCAGTACTTC. The chain links TRBV5-1 to TRBJ2-7; 7 bases align to TRBD1. The CDR3 totals 14 residues. CDR1 and CDR2 (germline): SGHRS, YFSETQ. The trim removed 0 bases at V and 2 bases at J, leaving 2 bases unmatched.

The chain recombines TRBV4-3 with TRBJ1-6; unclear D gene. V was clipped by 0 bases and J by 4 bases, with 4 bases between them. CDR1 LGHNA and CDR2 YSLEER come from the germline V gene. This CDR3 spans 14 amino acids. The CDR3 reads CASSQDSYNSPLHF. The CDR3 coding sequence is TGCGCCAGCAGCCAAGACAGTTATAATTCACCCCTCCACTTT.

This clone was seen a few times. V is TRBV4-3 and J is TRBJ2-6; D gene uncertain. Germline assignment: CDR1 LGHNA and CDR2 YSLEER. Trimming took 6 bases from V and 0 from J, leaving 9 bases between them. This CDR3 comprises 15 residues. The CDR3: CASRVTHSGANVLTF. The CDR3 nucleotides read TGCGCCAGCAGGGTCACTCACTCTGGGGCCAACGTCCTGACTTTC.

This clone was counted ten times or more. The chain employs TRBV27 and TRBJ2-5; D gene unclear. This CDR3 contains 14 residues. Germline CDR1 reads MNHEY; CDR2 reads SMNVEV (reference sequence). V lost 4 bases to trimming and J lost 2 bases, with 11 bases between them. The CDR3: CASSSRSAQETQYF. The CDR3 DNA is TGTGCCAGCAGTTCGCGAAGTGCTCAAGAGACCCAGTACTTC.